The present T cell receptor (beta chain) was sequenced within a study of blood T cells in healthy people across ages. This CDR3 has 15 amino acids. The trim removed 0 bases at V and 3 bases at J, leaving 4 bases unmatched. Germline CDR1 reads DFQATT; CDR2 reads SNEGSKA (reference sequence). General study points: Greater diversity and more naive CD4+ cells were seen in long-lived donors than in aged donors.

Note on this clonotype: Its antigen is still unknown.

The second PCR ran about 6 to 12 cycles with a sample-barcoded 5' primer and J-beta primers. Each of the cDNA molecules was tagged by a template-switch adaptor with 12 random nucleotides. MiXCR was run by TCRdb on the 5' RACE reads, yielding one entry per CDR3 protein. The sample holds about 1.4 million distinct CDR3 sequences, 45% to 70% seen once. This clonotype was obtained from a man younger than 35 in good health. The sample taken for sequencing was blood. This chain links TRBV20-1 with TRBJ2-2, with TRBD2 matching over 7 bases. The CDR3 DNA follows: TGCAGTGCTAGAGATCGCGGGAGAGACACCGGGGAGCTGTTTTTT. Translation gives CSARDRGRDTGELFF.